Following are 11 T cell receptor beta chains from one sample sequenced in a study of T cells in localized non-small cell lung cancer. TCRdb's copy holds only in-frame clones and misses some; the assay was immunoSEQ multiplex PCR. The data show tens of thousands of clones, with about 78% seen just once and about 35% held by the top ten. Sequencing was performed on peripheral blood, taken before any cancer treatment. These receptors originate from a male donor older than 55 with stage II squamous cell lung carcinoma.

The CDR3 sequence: CASSLGTAYEQYF. As DNA, the CDR3 is TGTGCCAGCAGCTTAGGGACAGCCTACGAGCAGTACTTC. V usage is TRBV7-3 and J usage is TRBJ2-7; the match to TRBD1 covers 7 bases. Germline loops: CDR1 SGHTA, CDR2 FQGTGA. V gave up 2 bases and J gave up 2 bases; unmatched junction bases: 0. CDR3 length: 13 residues.

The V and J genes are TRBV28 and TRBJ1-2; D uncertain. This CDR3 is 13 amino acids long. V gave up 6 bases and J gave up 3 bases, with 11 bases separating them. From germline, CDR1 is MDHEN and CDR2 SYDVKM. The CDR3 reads CASRPDEDYGYTF. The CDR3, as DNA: TGTGCCAGCAGACCGGATGAGGACTATGGCTACACCTTC.

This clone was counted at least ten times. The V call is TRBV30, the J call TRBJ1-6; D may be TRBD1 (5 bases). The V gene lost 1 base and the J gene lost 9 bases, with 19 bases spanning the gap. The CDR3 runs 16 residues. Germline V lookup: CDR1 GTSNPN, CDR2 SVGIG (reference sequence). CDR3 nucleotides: TGTGCCTGGAGTGCCACGGGACGGAGGATTGGTTCACCCCTCCACTTT. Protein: CAWSATGRRIGSPLHF. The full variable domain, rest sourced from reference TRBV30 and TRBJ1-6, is SQTIHQWPATLVQPVGSPLSLECTVEGTSNPNLYWYRQAAGRGLQLLFYSVGIGQISSEVPQNLSASRPQDRQFILSSKKLLLSDSGFYLCAWSATGRRIGSPLHFGNGTRLTVT.

Written as DNA, the CDR3 is TGTGCCAGTAGTATGGGGTACGCGGGGAACACTGAAGCTTTCTTT. This translates into CASSMGYAGNTEAFF. The chain combines TRBV19 with TRBJ1-1; D gene ambiguous. CDR3 length: 15 residues. The V gene lost 3 bases and the J gene lost 1 base, with 12 bases spanning the gap. Germline V CDR1 and CDR2: LNHDA, SQIVND (reference sequence).

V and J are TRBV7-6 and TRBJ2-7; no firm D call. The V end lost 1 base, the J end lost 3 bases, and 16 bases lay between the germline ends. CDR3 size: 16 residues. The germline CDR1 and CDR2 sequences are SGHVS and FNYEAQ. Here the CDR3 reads CASSLEGPHTFYEQYF. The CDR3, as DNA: TGTGCCAGCAGCTTAGAGGGCCCCCACACCTTCTACGAGCAGTACTTC.

The CDR3 here is CASSLGDNYSPLHF. The CDR3 nucleotides are TGCGCCAGCAGCTTGGGGGACAACTATTCACCCCTCCACTTT. V usage is TRBV5-1 and J usage is TRBJ1-6, with D maybe TRBD1 (6 bases). V lost 0 bases and J lost 8, with 9 bases in between. CDR3 length equals 14 residues. Germline loops: CDR1 SGHRS, CDR2 YFSETQ. The full variable domain, its missing parts supplied by reference TRBV5-1 and TRBJ1-6, is KAGVTQTPRYLIKTRGQQVTLSCSPISGHRSVSWYQQTPGQGLQFLFEYFSETQRNKGNFPGRFSGRQFSNSRSEMNVSTLELGDSALYLCASSLGDNYSPLHFGNGTRLTVT.

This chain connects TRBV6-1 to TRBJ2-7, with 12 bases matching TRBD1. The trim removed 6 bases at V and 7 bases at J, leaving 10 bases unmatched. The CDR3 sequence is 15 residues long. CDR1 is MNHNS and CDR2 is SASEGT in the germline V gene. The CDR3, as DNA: TGTGCCAGCAGCTCCGGGGGACAGGGGGCGAGAGAGCAGTACTTC. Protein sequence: CASSSGGQGAREQYF.

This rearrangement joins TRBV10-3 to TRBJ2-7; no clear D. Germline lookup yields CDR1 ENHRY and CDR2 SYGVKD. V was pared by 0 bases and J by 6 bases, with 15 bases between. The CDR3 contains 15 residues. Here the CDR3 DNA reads TGTGCCATCAGTGAGTCGATTCTAGATATGACCGAGCAGTACTTC. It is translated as CAISESILDMTEQYF.

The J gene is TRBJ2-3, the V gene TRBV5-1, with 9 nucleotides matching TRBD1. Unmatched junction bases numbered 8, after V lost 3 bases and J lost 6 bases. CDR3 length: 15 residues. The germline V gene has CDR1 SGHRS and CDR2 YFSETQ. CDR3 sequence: CASSSAGQGLDTQYF. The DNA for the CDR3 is TGCGCCAGCAGCTCCGCCGGACAGGGGTTGGATACGCAGTATTTT.

The CDR3: CAISGGLAGGSLIDTQYF. The CDR3 DNA reads TGTGCCATCAGTGGGGGACTAGCGGGGGGATCGTTAATAGATACGCAGTATTTT. The rearrangement links TRBV10-3 to TRBJ2-3; TRBD2 matches at 15 bases. V shed 4 bases, J shed 5 bases, and the junction held 10 bases outside the gene matches. The V gene's germline CDR1 is ENHRY and CDR2 SYGVKD. The CDR3 sequence is 18 residues long.

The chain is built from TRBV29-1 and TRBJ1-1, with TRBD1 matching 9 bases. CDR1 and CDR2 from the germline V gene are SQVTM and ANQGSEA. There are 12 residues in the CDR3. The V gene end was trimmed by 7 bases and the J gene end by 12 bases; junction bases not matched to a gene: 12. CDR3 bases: TGCAGCGCCCCGGGGACAGGGTTGGGGACTTTCTTT. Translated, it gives CSAPGTGLGTFF.